Presented here are 16 T cell receptor beta chains from one specimen sequenced in a study of shared clonotypes between healthy human individuals. Clones were read by immunoSEQ multiplex PCR, and TCRdb kept only the in-frame ones, dropping some. The profile shows a few million clones, around 90% of them singletons. Sequencing input: naive CD4+ T cells from PBMCs. Noted subset: CD45RA+ positively selected. The origin of the receptors is a man aged 18 to 29 in good health. Some clones in this sample may be carry-over from other donors' samples.

Turning to this clone: This sample also contains other DNA sequences that code for the same CDR3. The genes are TRBV5-1 and TRBJ1-5; no reliable D call. Germline lookup yields CDR1 SGHRS and CDR2 YFSETQ. V lost 0 bases and J 0 bases, leaving 4 bases between the germline ends. The CDR3 sequence is 14 residues long. The CDR3 coding sequence is TGCGCCAGCAGCTTGGGGTCTAGCAATCAGCCCCAGCATTTT. This gives the protein CASSLGSSNQPQHF.

The V and J genes are TRBV6-5 and TRBJ1-2; D gene uncertain. Germline V gives CDR1 MNHEY, CDR2 SVGAGI. V gave up 3 bases and J gave up 4 bases, with 9 bases separating them. There are 13 residues in the CDR3. CDR3 region: CASSYERAYGYTF. The DNA of the CDR3 is TGTGCCAGCAGTTATGAGAGGGCCTATGGCTACACCTTC.

Comments on this clone: At the DNA level, this CDR3 is encoded by other sequences in the same sample as well. The chain carries TRBV7-3 and TRBJ1-1; D gene ambiguous. Germline CDR1 is SGHTA and CDR2 is FQGTGA. This CDR3 is 14 amino acids long. Trimming took 0 bases from V and 3 from J, leaving 8 bases between them. The CDR3 sequence: CASSLTPGDTEAFF. CDR3 DNA: TGTGCCAGCAGCTTAACTCCTGGTGACACTGAAGCTTTCTTT.

In this sample, this clone turned up once. The V gene is TRBV4-1, the J gene TRBJ2-3; 15 bases agree with TRBD2. The CDR3 contains 20 residues. Per germline, CDR1 MGHRA and CDR2 YSYEKL. V lost 2 bases to trimming and J lost 0 bases; unmatched junction nucleotides: 9. CDR3 sequence (DNA): TGCGCCAGCAGCCAACTGGCGGGGACTAGCGGGAGGATTAGCACAGATACGCAGTATTTT. This codes for CASSQLAGTSGRISTDTQYF.

The V gene is TRBV28, the J gene TRBJ2-5; no firm D call. Germline assignment: CDR1 MDHEN and CDR2 SYDVKM. This CDR3 region has 13 residues. V was cut by 2 bases and J by 0 bases, with 4 bases left in between. CDR3: CASSLQYQETQYF. Here the CDR3 DNA reads TGTGCCAGCAGTTTACAGTACCAAGAGACCCAGTACTTC.

The rearrangement joins TRBV18 to TRBJ1-2; D unresolved. Per germline, CDR1 KGHSH and CDR2 LQKENI. The CDR3 has 15 residues. The germline V and J ends were trimmed by 2 bases and 7 bases, with 17 bases remaining between them. The CDR3, as DNA: TGTGCCAGCTCACCAAGGAGGTCCCCAGAATTTGGCTACACCTTC. Protein: CASSPRRSPEFGYTF.

The chain uses TRBV10-2 and TRBJ1-1; TRBD1 might be the D (6 bases). The germline V gene has CDR1 WSHSY and CDR2 SAAADI. V was trimmed by 5 bases and J by 0 bases, leaving 13 bases between them. The CDR3 runs to 15 residues. As DNA, the CDR3 is TGCGCCAGCAGTACGAGCAGGGGACTGAACACTGAAGCTTTCTTT. Its translation is CASSTSRGLNTEAFF.

This clone has more than one count but fewer than ten. V gene TRBV19 combines with J gene TRBJ1-1; TRBD1 aligns across 9 bases. CDR3 length: 13 amino acids. Germline CDR1 and CDR2: LNHDA and SQIVND (reference sequence). J lost 5 bases, V lost 8 bases, and 6 bases had no gene match. The CDR3 DNA is TGTGCCAGTGGGACAGGGATGGCTACTGAAGCTTTCTTT. Encoded protein: CASGTGMATEAFF.

This chain connects TRBV5-6 to TRBJ2-7; 10 positions agree with TRBD1. Germline V lookup: CDR1 SGHDT, CDR2 YYEEEE. CDR3 size: 15 residues. The junction had 7 bases not matched to a gene; V was cut back by 4 bases and J by 3 bases. Written as DNA, the CDR3 is TGTGCCAGCAGCCAACCGGGACAGGGGCTCTACGAGCAGTACTTC. This gives the protein CASSQPGQGLYEQYF.

V gene TRBV5-4 combines with J gene TRBJ2-7; D may be TRBD2 (5 bases). Germline CDR1 and CDR2: SGHNT and YYREEE (reference sequence). CDR3 size: 17 residues. V lost 5 bases and J lost 0, with 21 bases in between. The CDR3 DNA reads TGTGCCAGCAGTCCCGGCGGTCGAGGGTCGAGCTCCTACGAGCAGTACTTC. Translating it yields CASSPGGRGSSSYEQYF.

The CDR3 DNA is TGTGCCAGCAGCCAGGGGGTGACCACAGATACGCAGTATTTT. Translating it yields CASSQGVTTDTQYF. The chain employs TRBV11-3 and TRBJ2-3; 7 bases map to TRBD1. This CDR3 contains 14 residues. Germline-derived CDR1 and CDR2 are SGHNT and YENEEA. Unmatched junction bases numbered 4, after V lost 5 bases and J lost 2 bases.

The chain uses TRBV6-6 and TRBJ2-1; tentatively, D is TRBD1 or TRBD2 (5 bases each). Germline V gene data show CDR1 as MNHNY and CDR2 as SVGAGI (reference sequence). Trimming left V 0 bases short and J 10 bases short, with 16 bases between. The CDR3 length is 15 residues. This chain's CDR3 is CASSYSGDPPWEQFF. The CDR3 region has the DNA TGTGCCAGCAGTTACTCAGGGGACCCCCCATGGGAGCAGTTCTTC.

The chain joins TRBV28 to TRBJ1-4, with D possibly TRBD1 on 6 matching bases. Germline lookup yields CDR1 MDHEN and CDR2 SYDVKM. The length of the CDR3 is 12 residues. Trimming took off 2 bases at V and 12 bases at J, with 10 bases between the two ends. This chain's CDR3 is CASSLVNRELFF. CDR3 in DNA: TGTGCCAGCAGTTTAGTGAACAGGGAACTGTTTTTT.

The chain carries TRBV7-3 and TRBJ2-5; D is undetermined. This CDR3 region has 13 residues. Germline V gives CDR1 SGHTA, CDR2 FQGTGA. Trimming took off 5 bases at V and 4 bases at J, with 11 bases between the two ends. CDR3 in DNA: TGTGCCAGCAGCCCACGCCCGTCAGAGACCCAGTACTTC. Residues: CASSPRPSETQYF. Complete variable domain (other parts from reference TRBV7-3 and TRBJ2-5): GAGVSQTPSNKVTEKGKYVELRCDPISGHTALYWYRQSLGQGPEFLIYFQGTGAADDSGLPNDRFFAVRPEGSVSTLKIQRTERGDSAVYLCASSPRPSETQYFGPGTRLLVL.

A remark on this clone: Other nucleotide sequences from this sample produce the same CDR3. This chain links TRBV9 with TRBJ2-5; unclear D gene. Germline V lookup: CDR1 SGDLS, CDR2 YYNGEE. This CDR3 region has 12 residues. Trimming removed 4 bases from V and 0 bases from J, with 4 bases in between. The CDR3 region is CASSRDQETQYF. DNA of the CDR3: TGTGCCAGCAGCCGGGACCAAGAGACCCAGTACTTC.

The chain uses TRBV10-3 and TRBJ2-1; TRBD2 agrees at 12 bases. The CDR3 consists of 14 residues. V trimming: 0 bases; J trimming: 15 bases; junction bases outside the gene matches: 6. Germline-derived CDR1 and CDR2 are ENHRY and SYGVKD. CDR3 amino acids: CAISESGTSGLRFF. CDR3 sequence (DNA): TGTGCCATCAGTGAGTCTGGGACTAGCGGGCTTCGGTTCTTC.